This T cell receptor (beta chain) appears in the sequencing data of a study of technical replicates of blood from several donors. Germline assignment: CDR1 PRHDT and CDR2 FYEKMQ (reference sequence). The CDR3 is made up of 15 amino acids. V dropped 7 bases and J dropped 6; count of bases not matched to a gene: 11. Assay used: immunoSEQ multiplex PCR; TCRdb lists only in-frame clones, some missing. The repertoire consists of tens of thousands of clones, with 85% to 95% occurring once and the leading ten covering approximately 0.26%. The rearrangement joins TRBV13 to TRBJ2-2, with 7 bases identical to TRBD1. What was sequenced was T cells isolated from PBMCs. This sequence was found in a human donor in good health. The CDR3 sequence is CASTEVQGTAGELFF. The CDR3 DNA reads as TGTGCCAGCACCGAAGTACAGGGGACGGCCGGGGAGCTGTTTTTT.